This is a list of T cell receptor beta chains from one sample in a study of identical twins. TCRdb itself ran the 5' RACE reads through MiXCR, one entry per CDR3 protein. The table includes under 300,000 distinct CDR3 sequences, roughly an eighth detected once. Sequencing used memory (CD45RO+) T cells sorted from blood. All receptors come from a woman between 18 and 30 years old in good health. Each CDR3 is given with its conserved first and last residue. The D gene is left open where the match is weak. A row's size may be missing; if present it is once, few, many or a size class.

TRBV5-6,few,TRBD1,TRBJ1-3,CASCRTGEGNTIYF,TGTGCCAGCTGCCGGACAGGAGAGGGAAACACCATATATTTT
TRBV2,.,.,TRBJ1-5,CASSESGGQGRYQPQHF,TGTGCCAGCAGTGAATCGGGGGGGCAGGGAAGGTATCAGCCCCAGCATTTT
TRBV20-1,.,.,TRBJ2-1,CSLARRFGEQFF,TGCAGTCTCGCCAGAAGATTTGGGGAGCAGTTCTTC
TRBV4-1,few,.,TRBJ2-5,CASSQDPSNQETQYF,TGCGCCAGCAGCCAAGATCCGAGTAACCAAGAGACCCAGTACTTC
TRBV20-1,few,.,TRBJ2-3,CSASRQGKTDTQYF,TGCAGTGCTAGCAGGCAGGGCAAGACAGATACGCAGTATTTT
TRBV11-2,.,.,TRBJ2-3,CASSLVFPDTQYF,TGTGCCAGCAGCTTAGTATTCCCGGATACGCAGTATTTT
TRBV18,few,TRBD1,TRBJ2-1,CASSQLQGDEQFF,TGTGCCAGCTCACAACTACAGGGGGATGAGCAGTTCTTC
TRBV29-1,many,.,TRBJ1-1,CSVALEASTEAFF,TGCAGCGTAGCGTTGGAGGCCAGCACTGAAGCTTTCTTT
TRBV9,.,TRBD2,TRBJ2-1,CASSVVPSGYNEQFF,TGTGCCAGCAGCGTAGTTCCTAGCGGATACAATGAGCAGTTCTTC
TRBV6-1,few,.,TRBJ1-1,CASSDMNLNTEAFF,TGTGCCAGCAGTGACATGAACTTGAACACTGAAGCTTTCTTT
TRBV6-2/TRBV6-3,.,TRBD1,TRBJ2-7,CASTYFDRDASRQYF,TGTGCCAGCACATACTTCGACAGGGATGCAAGTCGGCAGTACTTC
TRBV12-3/TRBV12-4,.,TRBD2,TRBJ2-7,CASTSGLGLAGGEEQYF,TGTGCCAGCACCTCGGGCCTTGGACTAGCGGGAGGAGAGGAGCAGTACTTC
TRBV7-6,few,TRBD2,TRBJ2-1,CASSSFSNSGRSNEQFF,TGTGCCAGCAGCTCCTTCTCCAATAGCGGGAGGAGCAATGAGCAGTTCTTC
TRBV18,.,TRBD1,TRBJ2-2,CASSLYTGVTGELFF,TGTGCCAGCTCACTTTATACAGGGGTCACCGGGGAGCTGTTTTTT
TRBV21-1,few,.,TRBJ2-1,CASSARLAGEAYNEQFF,TGTGCCAGCAGCGCTCGACTAGCGGGGGAGGCCTACAATGAGCAGTTCTTC
TRBV3-1,.,.,TRBJ2-3,CVSSPRVGRTDTQYF,TGTGTCAGCAGCCCCAGGGTCGGTCGCACAGATACGCAGTATTTT
TRBV9,.,TRBD2,TRBJ2-5,CASSSPGTSGAQYF,TGTGCCAGCAGCTCGCCCGGGACTAGCGGGGCCCAGTACTTC
TRBV18,many,.,TRBJ1-4,CASSTIGHTNEKLFF,TGTGCCAGCTCAACGATCGGACATACTAATGAAAAACTGTTTTTT
TRBV27,.,.,TRBJ2-1,CASSFQSGARYNEQFF,TGTGCCAGCAGTTTTCAGTCAGGGGCAAGATACAATGAGCAGTTCTTC
TRBV4-2,many,TRBD2,TRBJ2-5,CASSQDGTTRETQYF,TGTGCCAGCAGCCAAGATGGGACTACCAGGGAGACCCAGTACTTC
TRBV24-1,.,.,TRBJ2-3,CATSDVGTDTQYF,TGTGCCACCAGTGATGTCGGGACGGATACGCAGTATTTT
TRBV9,.,.,TRBJ2-3,CASSADLGSDTQYF,TGTGCCAGCAGCGCAGATCTAGGTTCAGATACGCAGTATTTT
TRBV20-1,.,.,TRBJ2-5,CSARVSGAETQYF,TGCAGTGCTAGGGTATCGGGGGCAGAGACCCAGTACTTC
TRBV3-1,few,.,TRBJ2-7,CASSRRDKTYEQYF,TGTGCCAGCAGCCGCCGGGACAAGACCTACGAGCAGTACTTC
TRBV20-1,many,.,TRBJ2-1,CSAIRGAYNEQFF,TGCAGTGCTATCCGCGGGGCGTACAATGAGCAGTTCTTC
TRBV12-3/TRBV12-4,.,.,TRBJ2-3,CATEIGTDTQYF,TGTGCCACCGAAATAGGCACAGATACGCAGTATTTT
TRBV12-3/TRBV12-4,.,.,TRBJ2-2,CASSFDSGTLNTGELFF,TGTGCCAGCAGTTTTGATTCGGGAACCCTGAACACCGGGGAGCTGTTTTTT
TRBV11-1,.,.,TRBJ2-1,CASSPPPGGLDYSPYNEQFF,TGTGCCAGCAGCCCTCCCCCTGGGGGCCTGGATTACTCGCCCTACAATGAGCAGTTCTTC
TRBV6-1,.,.,TRBJ1-5,CASSGAGGTNQPQHF,TGTGCCAGCAGCGGGGCTGGAGGGACAAATCAGCCCCAGCATTTT
TRBV10-2,.,.,TRBJ2-5,CASSESGPETQYF,TGCGCCAGCAGTGAGTCTGGTCCCGAGACCCAGTACTTC
TRBV5-1,few,TRBD1,TRBJ1-5,CASSATPGQGMSTQPQHF,TGCGCCAGCAGCGCCACTCCGGGACAGGGGATGTCCACTCAGCCCCAGCATTTT
TRBV20-1,once,TRBD2,TRBJ2-1,CSARAGGPYNEQFF,TGCAGTGCCCGAGCGGGAGGGCCCTACAATGAGCAGTTCTTC
TRBV27,few,TRBD2,TRBJ2-1,CASRGLAGGNNEQFF,TGTGCCAGCAGGGGCCTGGCGGGAGGGAACAATGAGCAGTTCTTC
TRBV27,many,.,TRBJ1-2,CASSWDYGYTF,TGTGCCAGCAGTTGGGACTATGGCTACACCTTC
TRBV5-1,.,.,TRBJ2-3,CASSMGPNTDTQYF,TGCGCCAGCAGCATGGGCCCAAACACAGATACGCAGTATTTT
TRBV27,.,TRBD1,TRBJ2-3,CASSKPGQERTDTQYF,TGTGCCAGCAGTAAACCGGGACAGGAGCGCACAGATACGCAGTATTTT
TRBV6-1,few,TRBD2,TRBJ2-7,CASTKAGSHEQYF,TGTGCCAGCACGAAAGCGGGGTCCCACGAGCAGTACTTC
TRBV12-3/TRBV12-4,few,.,TRBJ2-7,CASSFLLTSSYEQYF,TGTGCCAGCAGTTTTTTACTTACGAGCTCCTACGAGCAGTACTTC
TRBV7-2,many,.,TRBJ2-3,CASSLNRGADTQYF,TGTGCCAGCAGCTTAAATCGGGGTGCAGATACGCAGTATTTT
TRBV12-3/TRBV12-4,many,.,TRBJ1-5,CASSWSGQPQHF,TGTGCCAGCAGTTGGTCGGGACAGCCCCAGCATTTT
TRBV5-1,.,.,TRBJ2-7,CASSRDAAYEQYF,TGCGCCAGCAGCCGGGACGCCGCCTACGAGCAGTACTTC
TRBV5-1,few,.,TRBJ2-7,CASSLGGQPNYEQYF,TGCGCCAGCAGCTTGGGTGGTCAGCCGAACTACGAGCAGTACTTC
TRBV3-1,many,.,TRBJ2-3,CASSQDWRDTQYF,TGTGCCAGCAGCCAAGATTGGCGGGATACGCAGTATTTT
TRBV20-1,.,.,TRBJ1-4,CSARWGDSEKLFF,TGCAGTGCTCGTTGGGGGGATAGTGAAAAACTGTTTTTT
TRBV3-1,.,.,TRBJ1-2,CASSREAGASYGYTF,TGTGCCAGCAGCCGGGAGGCAGGGGCTTCATATGGCTACACCTTC
TRBV15,few,.,TRBJ2-7,CATSREGLSGEQYF,TGTGCCACCAGCAGAGAGGGCCTCAGCGGCGAGCAGTACTTC
TRBV21-1,few,.,TRBJ2-1,CASSIREDRGYNEQFF,TGTGCCAGCAGCATACGCGAAGACCGGGGTTACAATGAGCAGTTCTTC
TRBV2,few,.,TRBJ2-1,CASRLGKGQFF,TGTGCCAGCAGGCTGGGGAAGGGACAGTTCTTC
TRBV6-5,.,.,TRBJ1-1,CASSYGQGFRTEAFF,TGTGCCAGCAGTTACGGCCAGGGTTTTAGGACTGAAGCTTTCTTT
TRBV12-3/TRBV12-4,.,.,TRBJ2-5,CASTRTAPWQTQYF,TGTGCCAGCACCAGGACAGCACCGTGGCAGACCCAGTACTTC
TRBV5-1,few,TRBD1,TRBJ1-2,CASSATTGEYGYTF,TGCGCCAGCAGCGCCACAACAGGGGAGTATGGCTACACCTTC
TRBV14,.,.,TRBJ2-5,CASSQDLSRGTQYF,TGTGCCAGCAGCCAAGATCTCAGCCGAGGGACCCAGTACTTC
TRBV4-3,many,.,TRBJ2-7,CASSQELLGDYEQYF,TGCGCCAGCAGCCAAGAGTTGCTAGGTGACTACGAGCAGTACTTC
TRBV5-1,few,TRBD2,TRBJ2-1,CASRRDYDEQFF,TGCGCCAGCAGGCGGGACTACGATGAGCAGTTCTTC
TRBV20-1,.,TRBD2,TRBJ2-5,CSASGTSGGHQETQYF,TGCAGTGCTTCCGGGACTAGCGGGGGCCACCAAGAGACCCAGTACTTC
TRBV7-9,.,.,TRBJ2-6,CASSQLRSGANVLTF,TGTGCCAGCAGCCAACTACGATCTGGGGCCAACGTCCTGACTTTC
TRBV29-1,few,.,TRBJ1-1,CSGATDTEAFF,TGCAGTGGGGCTACTGACACTGAAGCTTTCTTT